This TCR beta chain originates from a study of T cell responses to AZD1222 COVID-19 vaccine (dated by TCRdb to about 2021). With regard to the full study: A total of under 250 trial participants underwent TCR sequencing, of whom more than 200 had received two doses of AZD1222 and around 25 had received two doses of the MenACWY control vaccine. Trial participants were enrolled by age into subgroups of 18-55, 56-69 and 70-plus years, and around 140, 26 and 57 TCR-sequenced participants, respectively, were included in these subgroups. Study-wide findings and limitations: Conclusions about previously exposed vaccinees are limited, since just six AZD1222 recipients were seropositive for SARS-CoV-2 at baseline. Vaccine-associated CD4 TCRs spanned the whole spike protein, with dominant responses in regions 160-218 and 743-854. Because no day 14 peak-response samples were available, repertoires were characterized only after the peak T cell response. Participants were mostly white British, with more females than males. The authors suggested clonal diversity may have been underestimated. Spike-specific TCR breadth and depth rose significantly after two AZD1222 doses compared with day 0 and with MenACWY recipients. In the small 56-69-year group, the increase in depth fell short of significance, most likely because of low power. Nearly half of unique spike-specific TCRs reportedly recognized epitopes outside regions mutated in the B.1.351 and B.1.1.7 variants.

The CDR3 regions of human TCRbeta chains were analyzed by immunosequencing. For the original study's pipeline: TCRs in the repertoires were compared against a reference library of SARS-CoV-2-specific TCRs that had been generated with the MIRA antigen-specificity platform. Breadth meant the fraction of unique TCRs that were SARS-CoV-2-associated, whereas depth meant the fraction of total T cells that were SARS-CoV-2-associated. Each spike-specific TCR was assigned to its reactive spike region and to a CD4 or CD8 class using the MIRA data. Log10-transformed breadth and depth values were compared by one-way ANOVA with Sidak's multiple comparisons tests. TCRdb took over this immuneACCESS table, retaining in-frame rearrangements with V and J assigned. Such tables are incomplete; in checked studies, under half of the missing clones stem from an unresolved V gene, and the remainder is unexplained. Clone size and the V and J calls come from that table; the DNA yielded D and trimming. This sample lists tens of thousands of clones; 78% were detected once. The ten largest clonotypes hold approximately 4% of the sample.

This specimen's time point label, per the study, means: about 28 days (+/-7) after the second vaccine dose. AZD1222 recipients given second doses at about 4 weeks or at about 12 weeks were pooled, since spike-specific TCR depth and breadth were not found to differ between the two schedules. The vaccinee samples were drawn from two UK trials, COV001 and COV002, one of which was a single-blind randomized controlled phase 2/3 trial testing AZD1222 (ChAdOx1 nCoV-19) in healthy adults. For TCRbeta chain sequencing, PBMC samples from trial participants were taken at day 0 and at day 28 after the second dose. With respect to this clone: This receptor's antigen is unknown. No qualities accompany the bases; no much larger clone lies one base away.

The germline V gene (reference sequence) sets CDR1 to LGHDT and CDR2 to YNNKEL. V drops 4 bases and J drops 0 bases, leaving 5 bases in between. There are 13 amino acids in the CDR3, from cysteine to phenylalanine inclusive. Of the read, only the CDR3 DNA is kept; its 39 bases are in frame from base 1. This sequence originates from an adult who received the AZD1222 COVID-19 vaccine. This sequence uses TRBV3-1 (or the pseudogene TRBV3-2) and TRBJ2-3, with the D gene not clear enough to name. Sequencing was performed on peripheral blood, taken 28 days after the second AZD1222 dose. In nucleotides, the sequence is TGTGCCAGCAGCCTTTCTAGCACAGATACGCAGTATTTT. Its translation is CASSLSSTDTQYF.